This T cell receptor beta chain was sequenced during a study of blood T cells in healthy people across ages. Background on the study: Template switching caught about one barcoded beta molecule for each two T cells. Broader study findings: In older individuals, TCR beta diversity per million T cells was lower, falling roughly linearly with age.

The CDR3 has 11 amino acids. The V and J ends lost 7 bases and 3 bases respectively, with 7 bases between them. Germline assignment: CDR1 MRHNA and CDR2 SNTAGT. Through a sample-barcoded 5' primer and a J-beta primer mix, a second PCR was run for roughly 6 to 11 cycles. The template-switch adaptor, which had 12 random nucleotides, put a tag on each cDNA molecule. MiXCR, run by TCRdb on the 5' RACE reads, gives a single entry per CDR3 protein. Found here are some 1.7 million distinct CDR3 sequences, approximately 28% of them singletons; the top ten hold over 7%. The total RNA that was extracted per sample amounted to at least 5 micrograms. This clonotype has at least ten counts. Its antigen remains unknown.

The sequence derives from a woman under 40 in good health. The specimen was blood. The V gene is TRBV6-4, the J gene TRBJ2-7; D possibly corresponds to TRBD2 (5 bases). CDR3 sequence: CASNGVYEQYF. The CDR3 DNA follows: TGTGCCAGCAACGGGGTCTACGAGCAGTACTTC.